Listed here are 21 T cell receptor beta chains from one sample, sequenced in a study of blood T cell repertoires in COVID-19. Sequencing was performed with immunoSEQ multiplex PCR; in TCRdb, only in-frame clones are kept and a portion is missing. The sample yields approximately 250,000 clones, under 95% seen once. The sequenced sample was PBMCs or T cells enriched from blood (not recorded which). Every receptor here comes from a man aged 35-49 years who had been exposed to COVID-19.

V is TRBV6-5 and J is TRBJ2-3, with TRBD2 matching over 8 bases. This CDR3 has 13 amino acids. CDR1 is MNHEY and CDR2 is SVGAGI in the germline V gene. Trimming at V came to 7 bases and at J to 1 base, leaving 1 base not matched to a gene. The CDR3 loop reads CASMTSGTDTQYF. The CDR3 coding sequence is TGTGCCAGCATGACTAGCGGCACAGATACGCAGTATTTT.

The rearrangement uses TRBV5-1 and TRBJ1-6; TRBD1 aligns across 8 bases. Germline loops: CDR1 SGHRS, CDR2 YFSETQ. The J segment lost 7 bases and the V segment lost 8 bases, leaving 14 bases of the junction unmatched. The CDR3 runs 16 residues. In DNA form, the CDR3 reads TGCGCCAGTCGAGGGGGACAGGCGTCGGGCAATTCACCCCTCCACTTT. Its translation: CASRGGQASGNSPLHF.

This chain uses TRBV30 with TRBJ2-1; 13 bases match TRBD2. CDR1 is GTSNPN and CDR2 is SVGIG in the germline V gene (reference sequence). CDR3 size: 15 residues. The trim removed 2 bases at V and 3 bases at J, leaving 1 base unmatched. CDR3 amino acids: CAWSWTSGSYNEQFF. In nucleotides, the CDR3 is TGTGCCTGGAGTTGGACTAGCGGGAGCTACAATGAGCAGTTCTTC.

The chain couples TRBV4-2 to TRBJ2-7; 7 positions agree with TRBD2. CDR1 LGHNA and CDR2 YNFKEQ come from the germline V gene. With 0 bases clipped from V and 4 bases from J, the junction kept 6 bases outside the gene matches. There are 15 residues in the CDR3. The CDR3 reads CASSQDTSVEYEQYF. The DNA for the CDR3 is TGTGCCAGCAGCCAAGACACTAGCGTCGAATACGAGCAGTACTTC.

This sequence joins TRBV5-1 and TRBJ1-1; TRBD1 might be the D (5 bases). V shed 0 bases and J shed 1 base, with 13 bases lying between them. CDR1 and CDR2 from the germline V gene are SGHRS and YFSETQ. This CDR3 is built from 16 residues. Here the CDR3 reads CASSLEGTIQNTEAFF. Written as DNA, the CDR3 is TGCGCCAGCAGCTTGGAGGGGACTATCCAGAACACTGAAGCTTTCTTT.

The chain has TRBV12-3 or TRBV12-4 and TRBJ1-2; no clear D. The length of the CDR3 is 13 residues. Trimming left V 4 bases short and J 4 bases short, with 10 bases between. CDR3 nucleotides: TGTGCCAGCAGTTCACCGACGGGCTATGGCTACACCTTC. Protein product: CASSSPTGYGYTF.

The chain combines TRBV2 with TRBJ1-2; unclear D gene. This CDR3 comprises 13 residues. Germline values: CDR1 SNHLY, CDR2 FYNNEI. The ends were cut back, 8 bases at V and 3 bases at J, with 13 bases in the middle. CDR3 sequence (DNA): TGTGCCAGCCACGGGGAGGGAGACTATGGCTACACCTTC. Its protein product is CASHGEGDYGYTF.

The gene calls are TRBV6-7 and TRBJ2-5; 8 positions match TRBD2. TRBV6-7 belongs to the ORF category, with a function that is uncertain. CDR3 length equals 18 residues. Trimming cost V 1 base and J 2 bases; bases outside gene matches: 12. Here the CDR3 reads CASSYLSGGLEAQETQYF. The CDR3, as DNA: TGTGCCAGCAGTTACTTATCGGGAGGGCTCGAAGCTCAAGAGACCCAGTACTTC.

The gene calls are TRBV12-5 and TRBJ2-5, with 12 bases aligning to TRBD1. This CDR3 has 15 residues. V was pared by 6 bases and J by 5 bases, with 7 bases of the junction left unmatched. From germline, CDR1 is LGHNT and CDR2 FRNRAP. The chain's CDR3 is CASGRDRGPWETQYF. The CDR3 DNA follows: TGTGCTAGTGGCCGGGACAGGGGGCCTTGGGAGACCCAGTACTTC.

The chain combines TRBV4-2 with TRBJ1-3; possibly TRBD1 for D (6 bases). Germline assignment: CDR1 LGHNA and CDR2 YNFKEQ. V was trimmed by 3 bases and J by 0 bases, leaving 12 bases between them. The CDR3 is 16 amino acids. CDR3 in DNA: TGTGCCAGCAGCCAGGAAACAGGGAGCTCTGGAAACACCATATATTTT. It translates to CASSQETGSSGNTIYF.

This clone has just one count. This sequence joins TRBV27 and TRBJ2-3; 8 bases are a match to TRBD1. The V gene end was trimmed by 5 bases and the J gene end by 6 bases; junction bases not matched to a gene: 13. The CDR3 is 16 amino acids. Germline-derived CDR1 and CDR2 are MNHEY and SMNVEV (reference sequence). CDR3 protein: CASSIGTGRTIDTQYF. DNA of the CDR3: TGTGCCAGCAGTATCGGGACAGGTCGGACCATTGATACGCAGTATTTT.

V is TRBV7-9 and J is TRBJ1-5, with a possible D match to TRBD1 (5 bases). The CDR3 extends over 15 amino acids. V gave up 2 bases and J gave up 8 bases, with 16 bases separating them. Germline V gives CDR1 SEHNR, CDR2 FQNEAQ (reference sequence). As DNA, the CDR3 is TGTGCCAGCAGCTTAATGGGGCAGGAAGGGGAGCCCCAGCATTTT. Its protein product is CASSLMGQEGEPQHF.

The chain uses TRBV11-2 and TRBJ2-3; the D gene is possibly TRBD2 (6 bases). Germline assignment: CDR1 SGHAT and CDR2 FQNNGV. V shed 5 bases and J shed 5 bases, with 17 bases lying between them. CDR3 length: 15 amino acids. CDR3 region: CASSPVGGNRDTQYF. In DNA, the CDR3 is TGTGCCAGCAGCCCCGTGGGGGGTAATAGAGATACGCAGTATTTT.

The chain uses TRBV11-2 and TRBJ2-3; maybe TRBD2 (6 bases). This CDR3 comprises 17 residues. Germline assignment: CDR1 SGHAT and CDR2 FQNNGV. Trimming took off 5 bases at V and 0 bases at J, with 18 bases between the two ends. The CDR3 nucleotides read TGTGCCAGCAGCCCCCGTGGGCTAGCGCAGAGCACAGATACGCAGTATTTT. Protein sequence: CASSPRGLAQSTDTQYF.

V usage is TRBV30 and J usage is TRBJ1-1; 9 nucleotides match TRBD1. V trimming: 7 bases; J trimming: 0 bases; junction bases outside the gene matches: 9. The CDR3 contains 15 residues. Germline V CDR1 and CDR2: GTSNPN, SVGIG (reference sequence). This chain's CDR3 is CAYLPGTGLNTEAFF. The CDR3 DNA sequence: TGTGCCTACCTACCGGGGACAGGGTTGAACACTGAAGCTTTCTTT.

This chain joins TRBV10-3 and TRBJ1-1; TRBD1 aligns across 7 bases. V lost 3 bases, J lost 7 bases, and 20 bases stayed unmatched. The CDR3 is 18 amino acids. Germline V gives CDR1 ENHRY, CDR2 SYGVKD. CDR3 sequence: CAISEYGVSPGQRLEAFF. The CDR3, as DNA: TGTGCCATCAGTGAATACGGGGTTTCGCCGGGACAGCGACTTGAAGCTTTCTTT.

This chain connects TRBV28 to TRBJ2-7, with 8 positions matching TRBD1. The CDR3 is 15 amino acids. Per germline, CDR1 MDHEN and CDR2 SYDVKM. With V trimmed by 6 bases and J by 4 bases, 11 bases remained unmatched. CDR3 residues: CASRHGQGGTYEQYF. DNA for the CDR3: TGTGCCAGCAGACACGGACAGGGTGGGACTTACGAGCAGTACTTC.

Only a few counts were recorded for this clone. The chain combines TRBV23-1 with TRBJ2-7, with D perhaps TRBD2 (7 bases). TRBV23-1 is placed among ORFs of uncertain function. V lost 1 base, J lost 3 bases, and 16 bases lay in between. The CDR3 length is 16 residues. The CDR3 nucleotides read TGCGCCAGCAGTCAATGGGAGGGGGAGATATTCTACGAGCAGTACTTC. This gives the protein CASSQWEGEIFYEQYF.

This sequence joins TRBV4-1 and TRBJ2-7; TRBD2 might be the D (5 bases). V gave up 4 bases and J gave up 3 bases, with 16 bases separating them. The CDR3 runs to 15 residues. In germline, CDR1 is MGHRA, CDR2 YSYEKL. CDR3 residues: CASSPSPSEYYEQYF. CDR3 coding DNA: TGCGCCAGCAGCCCTAGCCCTTCGGAGTACTACGAGCAGTACTTC.

As DNA, the CDR3 is TGTGCCAGCAGCCGAGAGCAGGGGTTCTTGAACTCACCCCTCCACTTT. Translated, it gives CASSREQGFLNSPLHF. The chain carries TRBV11-2 and TRBJ1-6; TRBD1 is a possible D gene (6 bases). In germline, CDR1 is SGHAT, CDR2 FQNNGV. The CDR3 has 16 amino acids. The germline V and J ends were trimmed by 5 bases and 10 bases, with 21 bases remaining between them.

This chain connects TRBV19 to TRBJ1-5; 7 bases are shared with TRBD1. CDR1 is LNHDA, CDR2 SQIVND, per germline (reference sequence). The CDR3 totals 15 residues. Losses at the gene ends were 5 bases for V and 2 bases for J; bases not matched to a gene: 6. CDR3 residues: CASSPAGQGNQPQHF. The CDR3 nucleotides read TGTGCCAGTAGTCCCGCCGGACAGGGCAATCAGCCCCAGCATTTT.